What follows are 8 T cell receptor beta chains derived from one specimen sequenced in a study of control samples from healthy donors and cancer patients. Method: immunoSEQ multiplex PCR; TCRdb's copy keeps in-frame clones and lacks some. The sample contains about 95,000 clones, approximately 93% of which appear only once. The sequencing input was blood. Receptors were obtained from a woman between 25 and 40 years old in good health.

The chain couples TRBV19 to TRBJ1-4, with D perhaps matching TRBD1 (5 bases). Per germline, CDR1 LNHDA and CDR2 SQIVND (reference sequence). There are 15 residues in the CDR3. Trimming took off 5 bases at V and 2 bases at J, with 12 bases between the two ends. The CDR3 loop reads CASSSRVTTNEKLFF. The CDR3 DNA is TGTGCCAGTAGTTCCAGGGTCACGACTAATGAAAAACTGTTTTTT.

The V call is TRBV27, the J call TRBJ1-3; TRBD1 agrees at 10 bases. The CDR3 length is 17 residues. The germline CDR1 and CDR2 sequences are MNHEY and SMNVEV (reference sequence). After removal of 0 bases from V and 2 bases from J, the junction contained 4 bases not matched to a gene. CDR3 amino acids: CASSLSRDRGAGNTIYF. In DNA form, the CDR3 reads TGTGCCAGCAGTTTATCGAGGGACAGGGGAGCTGGAAACACCATATATTTT.

The J gene is TRBJ2-3, the V gene TRBV5-1; 8 bases align to TRBD2. V lost 4 bases, J lost 3 bases, and 7 bases stayed unmatched. Germline V gene data show CDR1 as SGHRS and CDR2 as YFSETQ. CDR3 length: 15 residues. The CDR3 loop reads CASSPESGSTDTQYF. DNA of the CDR3: TGCGCCAGCAGCCCCGAAAGCGGGAGTACAGATACGCAGTATTTT.

The chain uses TRBV7-2 and TRBJ1-1; D is undetermined. The CDR3 covers 13 residues. Germline assignment: CDR1 SGHTA and CDR2 FQGNSA. Trimming pared 2 bases from V and 0 bases from J, leaving 4 bases between. Here the CDR3 reads CASSLSVNTEAFF. CDR3 nucleotide sequence: TGTGCCAGCAGCTTAAGTGTGAACACTGAAGCTTTCTTT.

The V gene is TRBV6-1, the J gene TRBJ1-4, with D uncertain. Trimming took off 2 bases at V and 4 bases at J, with 11 bases between the two ends. The CDR3 is made up of 15 amino acids. Looked up from germline, CDR1 is MNHNS and CDR2 is SASEGT. In nucleotides, the CDR3 is TGTGCCAGCAGTGAAATAAGGGCCAGTAATGAAAAACTGTTTTTT. This encodes CASSEIRASNEKLFF.

This chain links TRBV15 with TRBJ1-5; D ambiguous. Germline V CDR1 and CDR2: LNHNV, YYDKDF (reference sequence). This CDR3 is 14 amino acids long. The V and J ends lost 2 bases and 6 bases respectively, with 11 bases between them. The CDR3 protein is CATSRTRIGQPQHF. The CDR3 DNA is TGTGCCACCAGCAGAACCCGCATTGGTCAGCCCCAGCATTTT.

V gene TRBV10-3 combines with J gene TRBJ1-4; 9 nucleotides line up with TRBD1. The V segment lost 6 bases and the J segment 8 bases; nucleotides outside the gene matches: 10. CDR1 is ENHRY, CDR2 SYGVKD, per germline. There are 15 residues in the CDR3. In nucleotides, the CDR3 is TGTGCCATCAGCCCCACGGGACAGGGTGGGGAAAAACTGTTTTTT. Translation gives CAISPTGQGGEKLFF.

This clone has more than one count but fewer than ten. The chain combines TRBV6-5 with TRBJ1-1; 7 positions match TRBD1. Germline CDR1 is MNHEY and CDR2 is SVGAGI. The J segment lost 6 bases and the V segment lost 8 bases, leaving 3 bases of the junction unmatched. This CDR3 has 11 residues. The CDR3 protein is CASQGGPEAFF. The CDR3 DNA is TGTGCCAGCCAGGGGGGGCCTGAAGCTTTCTTT.